These 18 T cell receptor beta chains were all obtained from the same sample, sequenced in a study of blood T cell repertoires in COVID-19 (dated by TCRdb to about 2020). Library method: the immunoSEQ multiplex PCR assay. Held by TCRdb, this immuneACCESS table contains in-frame sequences only and omits some clones. Under half of the omission traces to an unresolved V gene where checked; the cause of the rest is unknown. The sample records some 330,000 clones, 85% to 90% of which are singletons. The ten largest clonotypes hold approximately 2% of the sample. Specimen: peripheral blood. Receptors were obtained from a woman aged 25 to 45 with COVID-19, enrolled during active disease.

This chain uses TRBV5-4 with TRBJ2-1, with 11 bases aligning to TRBD2. The CDR3 runs to 15 residues. After removal of 2 bases from V and 6 bases from J, the junction contained 4 bases not matched to a gene. Germline CDR1 is SGHNT and CDR2 is YYREEE (reference sequence). DNA for the CDR3: TGTGCCAGCAGCTTCCGACTAGCGGGGCTCAATGAGCAGTTCTTC. As protein: CASSFRLAGLNEQFF.

CDR3 nucleotides: TGTGCCAGCAGAGTTTCGAGATTGAACACTGAAGCTTTCTTT. It is translated as CASRVSRLNTEAFF. This rearrangement joins TRBV2 to TRBJ1-1; D remains unclear. This CDR3 is built from 14 residues. Trimming took off 6 bases at V and 0 bases at J, with 11 bases between the two ends. Germline CDR1 and CDR2: SNHLY and FYNNEI. Looking up the rest from reference TRBV2 and TRBJ1-1 gives the full variable domain: EPEVTQTPSHQVTQMGQEVILRCVPISNHLYFYWYRQILGQKVEFLVSFYNNEISEKSEIFDDQFSVERPDGSNFTLKIRSTKLEDSAMYFCASRVSRLNTEAFFGQGTRLTVV.

This clone was seen only once. The V and J genes are TRBV9 and TRBJ1-5; 8 bases fit TRBD1. This CDR3 region has 15 residues. The ends lost 0 bases at V and 4 bases at J; junction bases unmatched: 3. Looked up from germline, CDR1 is SGDLS and CDR2 is YYNGEE. The CDR3 DNA reads TGTGCCAGCAGCGTAGGGACAGGGAAGAATCAGCCCCAGCATTTT. Protein product: CASSVGTGKNQPQHF.

The chain recombines TRBV19 with TRBJ2-1; TRBD1 matches 7 bases. Trimming removed 9 bases from V and 5 bases from J; junction bases left unmatched: 13. CDR3 size: 15 residues. Germline V CDR1 and CDR2: LNHDA, SQIVND (reference sequence). Here the CDR3 DNA reads TGTGCCAGCGGCACCGGGACAGCAAGAAACAATGAGCAGTTCTTC. Its protein is CASGTGTARNNEQFF.

V usage is TRBV19 and J usage is TRBJ1-5; 9 bases map to TRBD1. This CDR3 spans 13 amino acids. The V segment lost 9 bases and the J segment 6 bases; nucleotides outside the gene matches: 6. Germline CDR1 and CDR2: LNHDA and SQIVND (reference sequence). For the CDR3, the DNA is TGTGCCAGCCAACAGGGGGCAGGTCAGCCCCAGCATTTT. It is translated as CASQQGAGQPQHF.

This sequence joins TRBV7-3 and TRBJ1-2; D not resolved. The CDR3 contains 15 residues. CDR1 is SGHTA and CDR2 is FQGTGA in the germline V gene. V was pared by 5 bases and J by 0 bases, with 13 bases between. The chain's CDR3 is CASSPRSGANYGYTF. DNA for the CDR3: TGTGCCAGCAGCCCCCGTAGTGGAGCTAACTATGGCTACACCTTC.

The CDR3 coding sequence is TGCGCCAGCAGCTCAGGGACAGATTCCTATGGCTACACCTTC. This encodes CASSSGTDSYGYTF. The V and J genes are TRBV5-1 and TRBJ1-2; 7 bases are a match to TRBD1. The CDR3 contains 14 residues. CDR1 SGHRS and CDR2 YFSETQ come from the germline V gene. The V gene end was trimmed by 3 bases and the J gene end by 4 bases; junction bases not matched to a gene: 6. The variable domain in full, completed from reference TRBV5-1 and TRBJ1-2, reads KAGVTQTPRYLIKTRGQQVTLSCSPISGHRSVSWYQQTPGQGLQFLFEYFSETQRNKGNFPGRFSGRQFSNSRSEMNVSTLELGDSALYLCASSSGTDSYGYTFGSGTRLTVV.

This clone was picked up one time. The CDR3 protein is CASSFSGNTEAFF. Written as DNA, the CDR3 is TGTGCCAGCAGCTTTTCGGGGAACACTGAAGCTTTCTTT. V and J are TRBV13 and TRBJ1-1, with D unclear. Germline V gives CDR1 PRHDT, CDR2 FYEKMQ (reference sequence). There are 13 residues in the CDR3. Trimming removed 3 bases from V and 1 base from J, with 6 bases in between.

This chain links TRBV18 with TRBJ2-4, with 7 positions matching TRBD1. The CDR3 loop spans 16 amino acids. The trim removed 4 bases at V and 9 bases at J, leaving 15 bases unmatched. Germline V gene data show CDR1 as KGHSH and CDR2 as LQKENI. CDR3: CASSQDRNTIRGIQYF. The CDR3 DNA is TGTGCCAGCTCACAGGACAGGAATACGATAAGGGGCATTCAGTACTTC.

Worth noting for this clone: The junction differs from germline at one of its ends, possibly a read error. The CDR3 spells CASSEERSYEQYF. The CDR3 nucleotides read TGCGCCAGCAGCGAAGAGAGGAGCTACGAGCAGTACTTC. V usage is TRBV4-1 and J usage is TRBJ2-7; the D is unclear. Germline V gene data show CDR1 as MGHRA and CDR2 as YSYEKL. The CDR3 is 13 amino acids.

The V and J genes are TRBV19 and TRBJ1-3; D gene unclear. V lost 5 bases and J lost 0, with 11 bases in between. CDR1 LNHDA and CDR2 SQIVND come from the germline V gene (reference sequence). The CDR3 is 15 residues long. The CDR3 protein is CASSLAGNSGNTIYF. The CDR3 DNA is TGTGCCAGTAGTCTAGCAGGTAACTCTGGAAACACCATATATTTT.

The rearrangement links TRBV6-5 to TRBJ2-1; the D is unclear. Between the trimmed V and J ends, which lost 6 bases and 0 bases, there was a span of 6 bases. Germline values: CDR1 MNHEY, CDR2 SVGAGI. The CDR3 consists of 13 residues. This chain's CDR3 is CASRRNSYNEQFF. The CDR3 nucleotides read TGTGCCAGCAGGAGGAACTCCTACAATGAGCAGTTCTTC.

The rearrangement uses TRBV18 and TRBJ2-5, with D possibly being TRBD2 (5 bases). CDR3 length equals 15 residues. Deletions cut 0 bases from V and 2 bases from J, with 10 bases between. CDR1 is KGHSH, CDR2 LQKENI, per germline. This CDR3 is CASSPPSSRQETQYF. The CDR3 region has the DNA TGTGCCAGCTCACCACCCTCTAGCCGGCAAGAGACCCAGTACTTC. The whole variable domain, filled in from reference TRBV18 and TRBJ2-5, reads NAGVMQNPRHLVRRRGQEARLRCSPMKGHSHVYWYRQLPEEGLKFMVYLQKENIIDESGMPKERFSAEFPKEGPSILRIQQVVRGDSAAYFCASSPPSSRQETQYFGPGTRLLVL.

The gene calls are TRBV29-1 and TRBJ1-1; maybe TRBD1 (6 bases). CDR3 length: 12 amino acids. Trimming left V 4 bases short and J 5 bases short, with 11 bases between. Germline values: CDR1 SQVTM, CDR2 ANQGSEA. The CDR3 bases are TGCAGCGTTGGCAGGGGATGGACTGAAGCTTTCTTT. Translation: CSVGRGWTEAFF.

Here the CDR3 DNA reads TGTGCCAGCAGTTCTCGACTAGCGGGGGACACCGGGGAGCTGTTTTTT. Translated: CASSSRLAGDTGELFF. The chain has TRBV6-5 and TRBJ2-2; 12 bases align to TRBD2. The CDR3 is 16 amino acids. Germline CDR1 and CDR2: MNHEY and SVGAGI. V lost 4 bases, J lost 3 bases, and 3 bases stayed unmatched.

The chain has TRBV7-8 and TRBJ2-3; 8 bases map to TRBD2. J was trimmed by 4 bases and V by 5 bases; bases with no gene match: 8. Germline V gives CDR1 SGHVS, CDR2 FQNEAQ. This CDR3 region has 15 residues. In DNA form, the CDR3 reads TGTGCCAGCAGCCAGTCCCGTAGCGGGGCAGATACGCAGTATTTT. Translating gives CASSQSRSGADTQYF.

The V call is TRBV24-1, the J call TRBJ2-3; 7 positions agree with TRBD2. This CDR3 comprises 16 residues. V lost 0 bases to trimming and J lost 1 base; unmatched junction nucleotides: 3. Germline CDR1 and CDR2: KGHDR and SFDVKD. In DNA form, the CDR3 reads TGTGCCACCAGTGATTTGGGGGGGGTTGGCACAGATACGCAGTATTTT. This encodes CATSDLGGVGTDTQYF.

The count of this clone is one. The chain couples TRBV29-1 to TRBJ1-5; TRBD1 matches at 8 bases. Germline-derived CDR1 and CDR2 are SQVTM and ANQGSEA. There are 16 residues in the CDR3. V lost 6 bases, J lost 0 bases, and 10 bases stayed unmatched. CDR3 DNA: TGCAGCGTCCCCGTGGACAGGGAGAATAGCAATCAGCCCCAGCATTTT. It codes for CSVPVDRENSNQPQHF.